The 17 T cell receptor beta chains given below trace back to one sample, sequenced in a study of blood T cell repertoires in COVID-19. Sequencing was performed with immunoSEQ multiplex PCR; in TCRdb, only in-frame clones are kept and a portion is missing. The sample lists some 150,000 clones, 79% seen once, with over 6.5% in the top ten. Sequenced sample: peripheral blood. The receptors stem from a man aged 50 to 60 with active or convalescent COVID-19.

In its sample, this clone was seen once. The chain carries TRBV19 and TRBJ1-2; TRBD1 might be the D (5 bases). CDR1 LNHDA and CDR2 SQIVND come from the germline V gene (reference sequence). The CDR3 contains 13 residues. The V end lost 4 bases, the J end lost 2 bases, and 8 bases lay between the germline ends. As DNA, the CDR3 is TGTGCCAGTAGTACCTCAGGGAACTATGGCTACACCTTC. Its protein product is CASSTSGNYGYTF.

The J gene is TRBJ2-2, the V gene TRBV6-2 or TRBV6-3; possible D gene TRBD2, 6 bases. Trimming shortened V by 2 bases and J by 6 bases, and 16 bases separated the two germline ends. Germline V gives CDR1 MNHEY, CDR2 SVGEGT. CDR3 length: 16 amino acids. CDR3 protein: CASSYISGWGAGELFF. The CDR3 region has the DNA TGTGCCAGCAGTTACATAAGCGGGTGGGGAGCCGGGGAGCTGTTTTTT.

For the CDR3, the DNA is TGTGCCAGCAGCTTAGTACAGTCCCCAAACAATGAGCAGTTCTTC. Protein: CASSLVQSPNNEQFF. The rearrangement links TRBV7-6 to TRBJ2-1; D is undetermined. V was clipped by 1 base and J by 5 bases, with 12 bases between them. This CDR3 spans 15 amino acids. CDR1 is SGHVS and CDR2 is FNYEAQ in the germline V gene.

This chain connects TRBV2 to TRBJ1-5; possible D gene TRBD1, 5 bases. The V and J ends lost 1 base and 5 bases respectively, with 15 bases between them. Germline assignment: CDR1 SNHLY and CDR2 FYNNEI. The CDR3 runs 16 residues. Here the CDR3 DNA reads TGTGCCAGCAGTGAAGGGCCAGGCAGGGACTATCAGCCCCAGCATTTT. Translating it yields CASSEGPGRDYQPQHF. Together with reference TRBV2 and TRBJ1-5, the CDR3 gives the full variable domain: EPEVTQTPSHQVTQMGQEVILRCVPISNHLYFYWYRQILGQKVEFLVSFYNNEISEKSEIFDDQFSVERPDGSNFTLKIRSTKLEDSAMYFCASSEGPGRDYQPQHFGDGTRLSIL.

V and J are TRBV11-1 and TRBJ2-1, with 7 bases that match TRBD2. Germline V gene sequence: CDR1 SGHAT, CDR2 FQDESV (reference sequence). The CDR3 extends over 14 amino acids. With 5 bases clipped from V and 5 bases from J, the junction kept 6 bases outside the gene matches. The chain's CDR3 is CASSRSGNHNEQFF. The CDR3 DNA reads as TGTGCCAGCAGCCGCAGCGGGAACCACAATGAGCAGTTCTTC.

This rearrangement joins TRBV9 to TRBJ2-3; possible D gene TRBD1, 5 bases. Germline V gene sequence: CDR1 SGDLS, CDR2 YYNGEE. V was pared by 0 bases and J by 5 bases, with 7 bases between. This CDR3 spans 13 amino acids. The CDR3 region has the DNA TGTGCCAGCAGCGTAGAAGGGGAAGATACGCAGTATTTT. Its translation is CASSVEGEDTQYF.

The chain links TRBV2 to TRBJ1-5; D not certain. CDR1 and CDR2 from the germline V gene are SNHLY and FYNNEI. Trimming left V 3 bases short and J 4 bases short, with 4 bases between. The CDR3 sequence is 12 residues long. The CDR3 DNA is TGTGCCAGCAGTGACGGGAATCAGCCCCAGCATTTT. This codes for CASSDGNQPQHF.

This rearrangement joins TRBV7-2 to TRBJ2-3, with TRBD2 matching 10 bases. This CDR3 has 18 residues. From germline, CDR1 is SGHTA and CDR2 FQGNSA. The trim removed 6 bases at V and 3 bases at J, leaving 15 bases unmatched. The CDR3: CASRQNGYLAGVTDTQYF. CDR3 in DNA: TGTGCCAGCAGGCAAAATGGTTATCTAGCGGGAGTTACAGATACGCAGTATTTT.

V is TRBV4-1 and J is TRBJ2-1; TRBD2 agrees at 7 bases. The CDR3 runs 17 residues. J was trimmed by 6 bases and V by 3 bases; bases with no gene match: 14. CDR1 is MGHRA, CDR2 YSYEKL, per germline. In DNA form, the CDR3 reads TGCGCCAGCAGCCAGGTGAAAAGGAGGGAGGGCCTCAATGAGCAGTTCTTC. Its translation: CASSQVKRREGLNEQFF.

V usage is TRBV28 and J usage is TRBJ2-5, with 8 positions matching TRBD2. Germline trimming cut 5 bases from V and 2 bases from J; bases unmatched to any gene: 10. Per the germline V gene, CDR1 is MDHEN and CDR2 is SYDVKM. There are 16 residues in the CDR3. The CDR3 protein is CASSMAGGRRQETQYF. CDR3 nucleotide sequence: TGTGCCAGCAGTATGGCGGGGGGCCGACGTCAAGAGACCCAGTACTTC. Variable domain in full (rest from reference TRBV28 and TRBJ2-5): DVKVTQSSRYLVKRTGEKVFLECVQDMDHENMFWYRQDPGLGLRLIYFSYDVKMKEKGDIPEGYSVSREKKERFSLILESASTNQTSMYLCASSMAGGRRQETQYFGPGTRLLVL.

The chain uses TRBV15 and TRBJ2-1; D is ambiguous. The CDR3 is 13 amino acids. The V gene's germline CDR1 is LNHNV and CDR2 YYDKDF (reference sequence). Trimming pared 0 bases from V and 13 bases from J, leaving 13 bases between. CDR3 protein: CATSRELIILQFF. The CDR3 DNA sequence: TGTGCCACCAGCAGAGAGTTAATCATACTTCAGTTCTTC.

The genes are TRBV5-4 and TRBJ1-4; a possible D gene is TRBD1 (5 bases). Trimming shortened V by 2 bases and J by 4 bases, and 9 bases separated the two germline ends. CDR1 and CDR2 from the germline V gene are SGHNT and YYREEE (reference sequence). The CDR3 runs 14 residues. CDR3 bases: TGTGCCAGCAGCTTCCCAGGGAATAATGAAAAACTGTTTTTT. This sequence encodes CASSFPGNNEKLFF.

The chain couples TRBV28 to TRBJ1-1; tentatively, D is TRBD1 (6 bases). This CDR3 comprises 12 residues. Germline values: CDR1 MDHEN, CDR2 SYDVKM. Trimming removed 5 bases at V and 11 bases at J, with 15 bases between. DNA for the CDR3: TGTGCCAGCAGTCTGGGGGCAGGGGATGCTTTCTTT. The encoded protein is CASSLGAGDAFF.

V and J are TRBV28 and TRBJ2-7, with a weak D call TRBD2 (6 bases). The V end was cut by 8 bases, the J end by 0 bases, with 8 bases between. Germline values: CDR1 MDHEN, CDR2 SYDVKM. The CDR3 is 12 amino acids. For the CDR3, the DNA is TGTGCCAGCCGGGAGAGCTCCTACGAGCAGTACTTC. Amino acids: CASRESSYEQYF.

V and J are TRBV27 and TRBJ2-3, with a possible D match to TRBD2 (6 bases). Trimming removed 7 bases at V and 1 base at J, with 12 bases between. In germline, CDR1 is MNHEY, CDR2 SMNVEV (reference sequence). The CDR3 has 14 residues. The CDR3: CASNSGTRTDTQYF. CDR3 bases: TGTGCCAGCAATTCCGGGACTCGCACAGATACGCAGTATTTT.

About this clone itself: Germline and junction disagree at one end, which may indicate a read error. The rearrangement joins TRBV10-2 to TRBJ2-3; TRBD2 is a possible D gene (6 bases). Germline loops: CDR1 WSHSY, CDR2 SAAADI. CDR3 size: 14 residues. The CDR3 reads CASRSGLVTDMQYF. CDR3 coding DNA: TGCGCCAGCAGGAGCGGGCTAGTCACAGATATGCAGTATTTT.

CDR3 DNA sequence: TGTGCCAGTAGTATAGTCGAGACAGGGAGCACAGATACGCAGTATTTT. As protein: CASSIVETGSTDTQYF. The chain uses TRBV19 and TRBJ2-3; 7 positions agree with TRBD1. The CDR3 has 16 amino acids. Germline CDR1 reads LNHDA; CDR2 reads SQIVND (reference sequence). The V and J ends lost 1 base and 0 bases, in that order; junction bases with no gene match: 4.